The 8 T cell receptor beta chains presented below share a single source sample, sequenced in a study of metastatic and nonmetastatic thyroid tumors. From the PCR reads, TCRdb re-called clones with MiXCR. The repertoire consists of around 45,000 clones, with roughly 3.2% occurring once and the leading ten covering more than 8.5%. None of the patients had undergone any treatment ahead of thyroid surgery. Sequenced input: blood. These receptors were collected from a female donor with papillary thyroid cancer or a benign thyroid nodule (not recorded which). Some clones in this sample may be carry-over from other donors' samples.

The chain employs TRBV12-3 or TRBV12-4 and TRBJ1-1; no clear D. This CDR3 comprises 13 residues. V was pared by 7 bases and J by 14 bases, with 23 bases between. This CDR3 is CASTITANTGAFF. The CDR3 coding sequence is TGTGCCAGCACGATTACAGCGAACACTGGAGCGTTCTTT.

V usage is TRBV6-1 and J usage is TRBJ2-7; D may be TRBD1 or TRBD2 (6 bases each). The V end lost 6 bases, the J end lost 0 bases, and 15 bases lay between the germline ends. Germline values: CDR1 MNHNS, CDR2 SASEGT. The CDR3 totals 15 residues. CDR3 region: CASRAGHLDSYEQYF. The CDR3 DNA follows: TGTGCCAGCAGGGCGGGACATTTAGACTCCTACGAGCAGTACTTC.

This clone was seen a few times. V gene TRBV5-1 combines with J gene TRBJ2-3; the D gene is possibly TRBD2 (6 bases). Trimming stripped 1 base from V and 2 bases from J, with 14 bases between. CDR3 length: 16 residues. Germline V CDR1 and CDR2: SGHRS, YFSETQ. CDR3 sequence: CASSLPASVDTDTQYF. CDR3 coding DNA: TGCGCCAGCAGCTTGCCGGCTAGCGTGGACACAGATACGCAGTATTTT.

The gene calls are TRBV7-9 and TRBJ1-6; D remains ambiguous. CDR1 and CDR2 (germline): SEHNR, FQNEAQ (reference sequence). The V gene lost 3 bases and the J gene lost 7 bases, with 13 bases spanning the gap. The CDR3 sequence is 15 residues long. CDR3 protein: CASSFPVLGNSPLHF. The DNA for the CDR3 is TGTGCCAGCAGCTTTCCAGTGCTAGGGAATTCACCCCTCCACTTT.

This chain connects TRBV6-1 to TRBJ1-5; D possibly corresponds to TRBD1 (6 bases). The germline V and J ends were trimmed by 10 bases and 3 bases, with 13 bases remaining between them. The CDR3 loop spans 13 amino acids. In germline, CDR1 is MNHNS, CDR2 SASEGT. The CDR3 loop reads CAIKDSHNQPQHF. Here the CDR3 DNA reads TGTGCCATCAAGGACAGCCACAATCAGCCCCAGCATTTT.

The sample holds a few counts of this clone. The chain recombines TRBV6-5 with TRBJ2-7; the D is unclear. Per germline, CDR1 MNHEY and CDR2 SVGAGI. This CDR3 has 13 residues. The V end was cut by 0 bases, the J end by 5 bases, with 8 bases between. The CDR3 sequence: CASSYSTPHEQYF. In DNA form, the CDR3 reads TGTGCCAGCAGTTACTCGACACCCCACGAGCAGTACTTC.

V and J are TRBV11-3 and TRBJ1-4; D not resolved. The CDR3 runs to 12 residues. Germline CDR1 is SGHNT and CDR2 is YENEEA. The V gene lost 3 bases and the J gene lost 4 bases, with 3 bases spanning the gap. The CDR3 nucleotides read TGTGCCAGCAGCTTGGTTAATGAAAAACTGTTTTTT. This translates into CASSLVNEKLFF.

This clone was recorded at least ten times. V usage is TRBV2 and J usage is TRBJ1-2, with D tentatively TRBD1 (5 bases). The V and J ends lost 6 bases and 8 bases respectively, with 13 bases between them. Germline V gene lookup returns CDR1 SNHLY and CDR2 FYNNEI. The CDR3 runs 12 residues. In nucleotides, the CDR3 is TGTGCCAGCAGCGACCGAAGGGGCGGCTACACCTTC. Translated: CASSDRRGGYTF.